This T cell receptor (beta chain) derives from a study of Tregs in tolerant kidney transplant recipients. Comment on this clone: Its specificity is unknown.

Assay: immunoSEQ multiplex PCR; the TCRdb copy retains only in-frame clones and omits some. The data hold 35,000 to 50,000 clones, with about 95% observed a single time. V lost 2 bases and J lost 0, with 3 bases in between. This CDR3 is 14 amino acids long. Looked up from germline, CDR1 is SGHKS and CDR2 is YYEKEE (reference sequence). The chain has TRBV5-5 and TRBJ2-6, with D uncertain. Sequencing input: Tregs from blood cultured with allogeneic cells. This TCR derives from a human donor in good health. The CDR3 nucleotides read TGTGCCAGCAGCTTCAGCTCTGGGGCCAACGTCCTGACTTTC. Translating gives CASSFSSGANVLTF.